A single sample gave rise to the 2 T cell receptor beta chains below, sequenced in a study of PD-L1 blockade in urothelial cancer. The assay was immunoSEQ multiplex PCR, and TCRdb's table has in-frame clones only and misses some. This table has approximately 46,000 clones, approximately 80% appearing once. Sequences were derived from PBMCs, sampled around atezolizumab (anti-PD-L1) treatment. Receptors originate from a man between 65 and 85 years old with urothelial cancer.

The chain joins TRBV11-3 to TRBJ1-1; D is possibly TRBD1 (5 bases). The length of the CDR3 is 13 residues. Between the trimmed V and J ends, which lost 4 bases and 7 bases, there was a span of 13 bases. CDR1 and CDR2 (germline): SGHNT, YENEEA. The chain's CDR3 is CASSSPRGYEAFF. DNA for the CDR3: TGTGCCAGCAGCTCGCCAAGGGGATATGAAGCTTTCTTT.

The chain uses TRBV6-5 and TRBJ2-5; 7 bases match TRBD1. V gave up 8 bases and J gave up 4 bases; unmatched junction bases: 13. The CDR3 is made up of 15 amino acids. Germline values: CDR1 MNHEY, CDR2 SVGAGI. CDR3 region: CASSSRQGRLETQYF. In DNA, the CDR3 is TGTGCCAGCTCTTCTAGACAGGGTCGTTTAGAGACCCAGTACTTC.